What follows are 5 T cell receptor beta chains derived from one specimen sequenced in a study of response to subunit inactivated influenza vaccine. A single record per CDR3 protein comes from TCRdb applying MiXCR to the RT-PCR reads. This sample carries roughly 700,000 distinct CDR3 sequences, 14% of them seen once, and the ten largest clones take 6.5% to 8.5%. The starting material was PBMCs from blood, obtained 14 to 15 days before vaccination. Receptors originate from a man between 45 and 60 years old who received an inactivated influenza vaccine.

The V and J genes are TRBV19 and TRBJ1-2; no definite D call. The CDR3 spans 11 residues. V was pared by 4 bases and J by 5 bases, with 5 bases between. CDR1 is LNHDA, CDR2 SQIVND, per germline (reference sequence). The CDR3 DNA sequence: TGTGCCAGTAGTACCCAGTATGGCTACACCTTC. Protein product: CASSTQYGYTF.

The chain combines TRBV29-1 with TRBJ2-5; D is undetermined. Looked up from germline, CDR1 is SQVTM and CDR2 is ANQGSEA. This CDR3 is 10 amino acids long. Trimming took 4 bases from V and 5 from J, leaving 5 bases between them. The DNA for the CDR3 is TGCAGCGTTGGTGGGGAGACCCAGTACTTC. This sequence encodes CSVGGETQYF.

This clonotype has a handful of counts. The CDR3 DNA is TGTGCCAGCAGCTTACGACTTACGGGGACCGGGGAGCTGTTTTTT. It specifies CASSLRLTGTGELFF. This chain joins TRBV7-2 and TRBJ2-2, with D perhaps matching TRBD2 (5 bases). Between the trimmed V and J ends, which lost 2 bases and 5 bases, there was a span of 12 bases. Germline V CDR1 and CDR2: SGHTA, FQGNSA. There are 15 residues in the CDR3. The full variable domain, its missing parts supplied by reference TRBV7-2 and TRBJ2-2, is GAGVSQSPSNKVTEKGKDVELRCDPISGHTALYWYRQSLGQGLEFLIYFQGNSAPDKSGLPSDRFSAERTGGSVSTLTIQRTQQEDSAVYLCASSLRLTGTGELFFGEGSRLTVL.

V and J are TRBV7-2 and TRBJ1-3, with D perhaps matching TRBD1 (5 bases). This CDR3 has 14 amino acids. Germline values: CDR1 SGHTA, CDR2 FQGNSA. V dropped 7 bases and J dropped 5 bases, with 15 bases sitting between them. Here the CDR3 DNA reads TGTGCCAGCACAAGCGCGGGGGTTCGAAACACCATATATTTT. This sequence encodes CASTSAGVRNTIYF.

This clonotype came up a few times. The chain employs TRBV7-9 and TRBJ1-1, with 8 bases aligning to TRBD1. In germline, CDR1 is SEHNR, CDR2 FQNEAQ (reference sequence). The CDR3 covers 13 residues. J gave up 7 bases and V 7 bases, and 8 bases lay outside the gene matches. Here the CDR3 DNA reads TGTGCCAGCATCAACCTCAGGGGGCTTGAAGCTTTCTTT. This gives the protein CASINLRGLEAFF.